This T cell receptor (beta chain) was obtained from a study of blood T cell repertoires in COVID-19. Sequenced by immunoSEQ multiplex PCR; TCRdb stores in-frame clones only, minus some. The sample holds about 260,000 clones; around 90% are singletons and the top ten take around 0.8%. Germline-derived CDR1 and CDR2 are LNHNV and YYDKDF (reference sequence). The CDR3 is 17 amino acids. Trimming at V came to 1 base and at J to 3 bases, leaving 10 bases not matched to a gene. Cohorts were determined from participant-reported clinical history. The source of this sequence is a middle-aged man who had been exposed to COVID-19. The rearrangement joins TRBV15 to TRBJ2-7, with 9 bases fitting TRBD2. The sample comprised PBMCs or T cells enriched from blood (not recorded which). This CDR3 is CATSRVGAGGIYYEQYF. The DNA for the CDR3 is TGTGCCACCAGCAGAGTGGGGGCGGGGGGGATTTACTACGAGCAGTACTTC.